This TCR beta chain was identified during a study of T cells in women clearing cervical HPV infection. Study findings and constraints: Each sample's T-cell count was unknown, possibly confounding richness.

About this clone: Antigen specificity is unknown. The CDR3 extends 3 residues past the end of the read, so its final part is completed from the germline J gene.

Sequenced by immunoSEQ multiplex PCR; TCRdb stores in-frame clones only, minus some. The sample data list approximately 49,000 clones. Trimming pared 5 bases from V and 8 bases from J, leaving 16 bases between. The CDR3 has 14 residues. Germline V gives CDR1 SGHVS, CDR2 FQNEAQ. The chain uses TRBV7-8 and TRBJ1-3; the D is unclear. The sample consisted of blood buffy coat. The sequence was obtained from a woman between 18 and 70 years old with a cervical HPV16 infection that either progressed to CIN3+ or cleared (not recorded which). The CDR3 DNA, read in part, is TGTGCCAGCAGCGTCGGACTTTTTTCAGACACC. Translation: CASSVGLFSDT. The full CDR3 protein is CASSVGLFSDTIYF.